The present T cell receptor (beta chain) was sequenced within a study of blood T cells in healthy people across ages. This clonotype occurred a few times. Its specificity is unknown. The CDR3 sequence is 16 residues long. The germline gives CDR1 SGDLS, CDR2 YYNGEE. Trimming stripped 0 bases from V and 5 bases from J, with 18 bases between. Together with a sample-barcoded 5' primer, a J-beta primer mix was included in a second PCR lasting about 6 to 11 cycles. Samples each returned at least 2.5 million CDR3-containing paired-end reads. TCRdb re-analysed the 5' RACE reads in MiXCR, keeping a single row per CDR3 protein. The data show around 800,000 distinct CDR3 sequences, under 80% seen once. Study-level points and caveats: There was a strong correlation between TCR beta diversity and naive T cell percentage.

The sequenced sample was blood. The chain is built from TRBV9 and TRBJ2-7, with D unclear. The TCR was taken from a man aged 25 to 40 in good health. Here the CDR3 reads CASSVGIGIVSDEQYF. For the CDR3, the DNA is TGTGCCAGCAGCGTAGGGATTGGGATCGTGTCTGACGAGCAGTACTTC.